Listed below are T cell receptor beta chains from one sample, sequenced in a study of CD8 T cells in Susac syndrome. One entry per CDR3 protein, called by TCRdb with MiXCR from the immunoSEQ multiplex PCR reads. In the table there are under 95,000 distinct CDR3 sequences, about 94% of which are singletons. The source material was CD4+ T cells from PBMCs. The receptors were sampled from a human donor with Susac syndrome. The CDR3 runs from the conserved cysteine through the conserved F or W. A D gene is named only where the DNA matches it firmly. Clone size, where shown, is once, few, many, or a class for clones that have expanded.

TRBJ1-2	-	TRBD1	TRBV5-1	TGCGCCAGCTCACTTGACAGGGGGCGAAGAGGCTACACCTTC	CASSLDRGRRGYTF
TRBJ1-2	-	-	TRBV20-1	TGCAGTGCTCCCGGCCCGTATGGCTACACCTTC	CSAPGPYGYTF
TRBJ2-1	-	-	TRBV7-9	TGTGCCAGCAGCTTGTCTGACAATGAGCAGTTCTTC	CASSLSDNEQFF
TRBJ2-5	-	TRBD1	TRBV9	TGTGCCAGCAGCGTCCACAGGGGGCTAGGAGAGACCCAGTACTTC	CASSVHRGLGETQYF
TRBJ1-2	-	-	TRBV4-1	TGCGCCAGCAGCAGGACTGGGACATTTTCAGACACCTTC	CASSRTGTFSDTF
TRBJ2-5	-	-	TRBV9	TGTGCCAGCAGCGTAGCTGCCAGGACCCTACCGGCGGAGACCCAGTACTTC	CASSVAARTLPAETQYF
TRBJ2-7	-	-	TRBV7-8	TGTGCCAGCAGCTTCTCAGACGACTACGAGCAGTACTTC	CASSFSDDYEQYF
TRBJ2-5	-	-	TRBV15	TGTGCCACCTCCGGCGGAGGGTCGGAGACCCAGTACTTC	CATSGGGSETQYF
TRBJ2-1	once	-	TRBV7-8	TGTGCCAGCAGCCCTAGCGCGAGCTCCTACAATGAGCAGTTCTTC	CASSPSASSYNEQFF
TRBJ2-2	once	TRBD1	TRBV24-1	TGTGCCACCAGTGGCGACAGGGGCCCCGGGGAGCTGTTTTTT	CATSGDRGPGELFF
TRBJ2-7	-	-	TRBV5-6	TGTGCCAGCAGCTTTTTGATAAGCGAGCAGTACTTC	CASSFLISEQYF
TRBJ2-1	-	TRBD1	TRBV6-5	TGTGCCAGCGAAGAGACAGGGGTGAAGTTCTTC	CASEETGVKFF
TRBJ1-5	-	TRBD1	TRBV10-1	TGCGCCAGAGAGGACAGGGGGCTTGCTCAGCCCCAGCATTTT	CAREDRGLAQPQHF
TRBJ2-7	-	-	TRBV18	TGTGCCAGCTCACAACAGGGTACCGACCACGAGCAGTACTTC	CASSQQGTDHEQYF
TRBJ2-7	once	-	TRBV29-1	TGCAGCGTGACCGGCGTATCCTACGAGCAGTACTTC	CSVTGVSYEQYF
TRBJ2-1	-	-	TRBV11-2	TGTGCCAGCAGCTTAAATTCAGGGTGGGACAATGAGCAGTTCTTC	CASSLNSGWDNEQFF
TRBJ2-2	-	-	TRBV28	TGTGCCAGCAGTTTATCCCGGTTTTCGAACACCGGGGAGCTGTTTTTT	CASSLSRFSNTGELFF
TRBJ2-5	medium-sized	TRBD2	TRBV7-3	TGTGCCAGCAGCTCTGGACTAGCGGGGATTGAGACCCAGTACTTC	CASSSGLAGIETQYF
TRBJ2-7	-	-	TRBV29-1	TGCAGCGTCAGACATCCAGCCTCCTACGAGCAGTACTTC	CSVRHPASYEQYF
TRBJ1-5	few	-	TRBV12-3/TRBV12-4	TGTGCCAGCAGTTTAGGTCCGGGTCAGCCCCAGCATTTT	CASSLGPGQPQHF
TRBJ1-4	-	-	TRBV9	TGTGCCAGCAGTCCCGGGGGTGAAAAACTGTTTTTT	CASSPGGEKLFF
TRBJ1-6	once	TRBD1	TRBV6-5	TGTGCCAGCAGTTACTCCATCCACGGGACAGGGGCTTATAATTCACCCCTCCACTTT	CASSYSIHGTGAYNSPLHF
TRBJ2-3	-	-	TRBV30	TGTGCCTGGAGTGTACCGGGGATCGGCACAGATACGCAGTATTTT	CAWSVPGIGTDTQYF
TRBJ2-1	-	TRBD1	TRBV23-1	TGCGCCAGCAGTCAACTGGGACAGATTCAGTTCTTC	CASSQLGQIQFF
TRBJ2-3	-	TRBD2	TRBV9	TGTGCCAGCAGCGAGACTAGCGGGGGCCCAACCGCCACAGATACGCAGTATTTT	CASSETSGGPTATDTQYF
TRBJ2-7	-	TRBD2	TRBV10-3	TGTGCCATCGAGGTCCAGGGAGGGAACGAGCAGTACTTC	CAIEVQGGNEQYF
TRBJ1-2	-	TRBD1	TRBV7-9	TGTGCCAGCAGCCGCGGGACAGCGCCCTCTAACTATGGCTACACCTTC	CASSRGTAPSNYGYTF
TRBJ2-2	-	-	TRBV5-1	TGCGCCAGCAGCTTGGCGGGTCTGGGACTCCGAGTCACCGGGGAGCTGTTTTTT	CASSLAGLGLRVTGELFF
TRBJ2-7	-	TRBD1	TRBV19	TGTGCCAGTAGTACTACCGGGACAGGGTCCTACGAGCAGTACTTC	CASSTTGTGSYEQYF
TRBJ1-2	-	-	TRBV29-1	TGCAGCGTTGAAGATCCCGCGGATAACTATGGCTACACCTTC	CSVEDPADNYGYTF
TRBJ1-2	few	-	TRBV12-3/TRBV12-4	TGTGCCAGCAGTCCGGGTAGGGACGGCTACACCTTC	CASSPGRDGYTF
TRBJ1-4	-	-	TRBV20-1	TGCAGTGCTAGAGTCTCAGGGTATAATGAAAAACTGTTTTTT	CSARVSGYNEKLFF
TRBJ1-2	-	-	TRBV6-5	TGTGCCAGCAGTCGTAACAGGGAGGATGGCTACACCTTC	CASSRNREDGYTF
TRBJ1-1	once	TRBD1	TRBV28	TGTGCCAGCAGTTCCCCGCTAGGGGGCAGGAACACTGAAGCTTTCTTT	CASSSPLGGRNTEAFF
TRBJ2-1	-	-	TRBV12-3/TRBV12-4	TGTGCCAGCAGTTCCGGCCTAGACAATGAGCAGTTCTTC	CASSSGLDNEQFF
TRBJ1-2	-	-	TRBV30	TGTGCCTGGAGCCTAAGGGGAGGAGGCTACACCTTC	CAWSLRGGGYTF
TRBJ1-2	-	TRBD1	TRBV5-4	TGTGCCAGCGGGATGGACAGGGCCGGCTATGGCTACACCTTC	CASGMDRAGYGYTF
TRBJ1-2	-	TRBD1	TRBV30	TGTGCCTGGAGTAACAGGGGGCTTGGCTACACCTTC	CAWSNRGLGYTF
TRBJ2-5	-	TRBD1	TRBV7-9	TGTGCCAGCAGCCGGGGGACAGGCGCGGAGACCCAGTACTTC	CASSRGTGAETQYF
TRBJ2-1	-	-	TRBV6-1	TGTGCCAGCAGTGAGGCCGGGACCCGGCCCAATGAGCAGTTCTTC	CASSEAGTRPNEQFF
TRBJ1-5	-	-	TRBV2	TGTGCCAGCAGTGACTCGAGTCAGCCCCAGCATTTT	CASSDSSQPQHF
TRBJ1-5	-	TRBD1	TRBV20-1	TGCAGTGCCCTGGACAGGGGGCCTAATCAGCCCCAGCATTTT	CSALDRGPNQPQHF
TRBJ2-5	-	-	TRBV7-3	TGTGCCAGCAGCTTAGCGGGGGCCGGGGAGACCCAGTACTTC	CASSLAGAGETQYF
TRBJ1-2	-	-	TRBV30	TGTGCCTGGAGTGTTGGGGGCCCTGACTATGGCTACACCTTC	CAWSVGGPDYGYTF
TRBJ1-5	-	-	TRBV20-1	TGCAGTGCTCAACAGGTTGGCGGCAATCAGCCCCAGCATTTT	CSAQQVGGNQPQHF